Included here is one TCR beta chain sequence, with context. These data originate in a study of T cell changes during pregnancy in multiple sclerosis. Germline V CDR1 and CDR2: SEHNR, FQNEAQ (reference sequence). The junction had 15 bases not matched to a gene; V was cut back by 3 bases and J by 3 bases. The CDR3 is 18 amino acids. Assay: immunoSEQ multiplex PCR; the TCRdb copy retains only in-frame clones and omits some. The table shows some 77,000 clones, with just over 90% occurring only once. The clonotype originates from a female donor in good health, enrolled as a control in a pregnancy study. Sample: peripheral blood, taken after pregnancy. The rearrangement links TRBV7-9 to TRBJ2-3; 7 nucleotides agree with TRBD2. In DNA, the CDR3 is TGTGCCAGCAGCTTTTGGCTAGCGGATAATGTAGGTACAGATACGCAGTATTTT. Translation: CASSFWLADNVGTDTQYF.